A selection of T cell receptor beta chains follows, all from one sample in a study of naive and memory T cell subsets. TCRdb passed the UMI-ligation and nested PCR reads through MiXCR, listing each CDR3 protein once. Here the sample spans roughly 98,000 distinct CDR3 sequences, 5.5% to 8.5% being singletons. Sequencing used central memory CD4+ T cells from blood. The receptors were sampled from a human donor in good health. The CDR3 runs from the conserved cysteine through the conserved F or W. D genes are given only for firm matches. Part of the rows lack a size; the others show once, few, many or a class for expanded clones.

J: TRBJ1-1
V: TRBV12-3/TRBV12-4
D: TRBD1
size: few
CDR3: CASSPQTGEGNTEAFF
DNA: TGTGCCAGCAGTCCCCAGACAGGGGAAGGGAACACTGAAGCTTTCTTT

J: TRBJ1-1
V: TRBV10-3
D: TRBD1
size: many
CDR3: CAIKGQENTEAFF
DNA: TGTGCCATCAAGGGACAGGAGAACACTGAAGCTTTCTTT

J: TRBJ1-1
V: TRBV6-2/TRBV6-3
D: -
size: -
CDR3: CASSWDLRTEAFF
DNA: TGTGCCAGCAGTTGGGACCTCAGAACTGAAGCTTTCTTT

J: TRBJ2-7
V: TRBV6-5
D: TRBD2
size: few
CDR3: CASSSPLLAGYEQYF
DNA: TGTGCCAGCAGTTCCCCTCTGCTAGCGGGATACGAGCAGTACTTC

J: TRBJ2-5
V: TRBV2
D: -
size: many
CDR3: CASSERGATKSQYF
DNA: TGTGCCAGCAGTGAAAGGGGTGCGACTAAGTCCCAGTACTTC

J: TRBJ2-1
V: TRBV5-6
D: -
size: many
CDR3: CASSLGVVGQFF
DNA: TGTGCCAGCAGCTTGGGGGTAGTCGGGCAGTTCTTC

J: TRBJ2-1
V: TRBV7-6
D: TRBD2
size: -
CDR3: CASSLDGLAGNEQFF
DNA: TGTGCCAGCAGCTTAGATGGACTAGCGGGGAATGAGCAGTTCTTC

J: TRBJ1-2
V: TRBV6-1
D: -
size: many
CDR3: CASRQDYGYTF
DNA: TGTGCCAGCCGCCAGGACTATGGCTACACCTTC

J: TRBJ2-6
V: TRBV7-2
D: -
size: many
CDR3: CASSSLGSGANVLTF
DNA: TGTGCCAGCAGCAGCTTGGGGTCGGGGGCCAACGTCCTGACTTTC

J: TRBJ1-5
V: TRBV15
D: -
size: -
CDR3: CATSRTGPSNQPQHF
DNA: TGTGCCACCAGCAGAACGGGACCGAGCAATCAGCCCCAGCATTTT

J: TRBJ2-7
V: TRBV7-2
D: -
size: few
CDR3: CASSLKAGTSYEQYF
DNA: TGTGCCAGCAGTCTCAAGGCGGGGACCTCCTACGAGCAGTACTTC

J: TRBJ2-7
V: TRBV11-2
D: TRBD1
size: -
CDR3: CASSYRGSYEQYF
DNA: TGTGCCAGCAGCTACAGGGGTTCCTACGAGCAGTACTTC

J: TRBJ2-1
V: TRBV12-3/TRBV12-4
D: -
size: many
CDR3: CASSFYNEQFF
DNA: TGTGCCAGCAGTTTTTACAATGAGCAGTTCTTC

J: TRBJ1-1
V: TRBV6-2/TRBV6-3
D: TRBD1
size: many
CDR3: CASGTGYTEAFF
DNA: TGTGCCAGCGGGACAGGGTACACTGAAGCTTTCTTT

J: TRBJ2-5
V: TRBV20-1
D: -
size: few
CDR3: CSAKRQNQETQYF
DNA: TGCAGTGCTAAGAGACAGAACCAAGAGACCCAGTACTTC

J: TRBJ2-7
V: TRBV20-1
D: -
size: many
CDR3: CSAMKAGNAYEQYF
DNA: TGCAGTGCCATGAAGGCAGGTAATGCCTACGAGCAGTACTTC

J: TRBJ1-6
V: TRBV6-6
D: -
size: few
CDR3: CASYTYRGGNSPLHF
DNA: TGTGCCAGCTACACCTATCGGGGCGGGAATTCACCCCTCCACTTT

J: TRBJ2-2
V: TRBV29-1
D: -
size: -
CDR3: CSVARARGTGELFF
DNA: TGCAGCGTTGCCAGGGCCCGAGGCACCGGGGAGCTGTTTTTT

J: TRBJ2-7
V: TRBV5-4
D: -
size: many
CDR3: CASSTQGLEQYF
DNA: TGTGCCAGCAGCACCCAGGGGCTTGAGCAGTACTTC

J: TRBJ2-4
V: TRBV7-2
D: -
size: few
CDR3: CASSLDGTMEYF
DNA: TGTGCCAGCAGCTTAGACGGTACGATGGAATACTTC

J: TRBJ2-3
V: TRBV20-1
D: TRBD2
size: -
CDR3: CSARDPSGTTDTQYF
DNA: TGCAGTGCTAGAGATCCTAGCGGGACCACAGATACGCAGTATTTT

J: TRBJ1-6
V: TRBV20-1
D: -
size: -
CDR3: CSASDVGSPLHF
DNA: TGCAGTGCTAGTGACGTGGGATCACCCCTCCACTTT

J: TRBJ2-5
V: TRBV9
D: -
size: few
CDR3: CASSASYRVRETQYF
DNA: TGTGCCAGCAGCGCTAGTTACAGGGTGAGGGAGACCCAGTACTTC

J: TRBJ1-2
V: TRBV18
D: -
size: many
CDR3: CASSPAGGSEGYTF
DNA: TGTGCCAGCTCACCTGCTGGGGGGTCGGAAGGCTACACCTTC